A selection of T cell receptor beta chains follows, all from one sample in a study of T-cell reconstitution after alpha-beta-depleted transplantation in children. MiXCR was run by TCRdb on the PCR reads, yielding one entry per CDR3 protein. In the table there are over 400,000 distinct CDR3 sequences, under 15% of which are singletons. The sequencing here drew on PBMCs from the stem cell graft donor, taken from the stem cell graft. Receptors were obtained from a human donor who donated a stem cell graft to a child with combined immunodeficiency. Both conserved end residues are part of each CDR3. Each record gives: V gene, J gene, D gene, CDR3 length, clone size, CDR3 DNA, CDR3 protein. A D gene is named only where the DNA matches it firmly. Rows give clone size only sometimes, using once, few, many, or a class for an expanded clone.

TRBV15	TRBJ2-1	TRBD2	18	-	TGTGCCACCAGCAGAGCACTAGCTAGCGGGGCGCTCTACAATGAGCAGTTCTTC	CATSRALASGALYNEQFF
TRBV6-5	TRBJ2-1	-	16	many	TGTGCCAGCAGTTACTCGACGGCTGCTAGGTTTGATGAGCAGTTCTTC	CASSYSTAARFDEQFF
TRBV7-9	TRBJ2-3	-	14	many	TGTGCCAGCAGCCAGACAACTAGCACAGATACGCAGTATTTT	CASSQTTSTDTQYF
TRBV12-3/TRBV12-4	TRBJ1-5	-	13	-	TGTGCCAGCAGTTTAGATACAGGGCAGCCCCAGCATTTT	CASSLDTGQPQHF
TRBV30	TRBJ1-3	-	14	-	TGTGCCTGGAGTAATAAGGGGGCTGGAAACACCATATATTTT	CAWSNKGAGNTIYF
TRBV2	TRBJ2-1	TRBD2	15	few	TGTGCCAGCGTCCCCCATGCGGGAGGTTACAATGAGCAGTTCTTC	CASVPHAGGYNEQFF
TRBV6-2/TRBV6-3	TRBJ2-1	TRBD2	17	-	TGTGCCAGCAGTTACTCGATAGCGGGATCAAGACTCGATGAGCAGTTCTTC	CASSYSIAGSRLDEQFF
TRBV9	TRBJ2-7	TRBD1	14	few	TGTGCCAGCAGCGGACAGGGGCTATCCTACGAGCAGTACTTC	CASSGQGLSYEQYF
TRBV11-2	TRBJ1-2	-	15	-	TGTGCCAGCAGCTTAGGGGGGGACACCATCTATGGCTACACCTTC	CASSLGGDTIYGYTF
TRBV10-1	TRBJ2-7	TRBD2	15	many	TGCGCCAGCAGTGAACGGACTAGCGGGTCCTACGAGCAGTACTTC	CASSERTSGSYEQYF
TRBV12-5	TRBJ2-7	-	14	few	TGTGCTAGTGCCTTAGGCAGGGAGATAGGCGAGCAGTACTTC	CASALGREIGEQYF
TRBV12-3/TRBV12-4	TRBJ2-7	-	15	-	TGTGCCAGCAGTTTGCTCCAGGGTGCCTCCTACGAGCAGTACTTC	CASSLLQGASYEQYF
TRBV6-2/TRBV6-3	TRBJ1-6	-	13	few	TGTGCCAGCAGTTGGACGCTTAATTCACCCCTCCACTTT	CASSWTLNSPLHF
TRBV6-2/TRBV6-3	TRBJ1-3	-	15	-	TGTGCCAGCAGTGTGACGGGCCACTCTGGAAACACCATATATTTT	CASSVTGHSGNTIYF
TRBV29-1	TRBJ1-2	-	13	-	TGCAGCGTTGAAGGGGGGCGGAACTATGGCTACACCTTC	CSVEGGRNYGYTF
TRBV9	TRBJ2-7	TRBD1	14	few	TGTGCCAGCAGCCAACAGGGGGAAGCCTACGAGCAGTACTTC	CASSQQGEAYEQYF
TRBV12-3/TRBV12-4	TRBJ2-2	-	15	few	TGTGCCAGCAGTCCACTGACAGGGAACACCGGGGAGCTGTTTTTT	CASSPLTGNTGELFF
TRBV7-9	TRBJ2-1	-	13	few	TGTGCCAGCAGCTCCGCCCTGAGCAATGAGCAGTTCTTC	CASSSALSNEQFF
TRBV6-4	TRBJ2-1	TRBD2	16	-	TGTGCCAGCAGTGTTTCCGGGACTAGCGGGTCCAATGAGCAGTTCTTC	CASSVSGTSGSNEQFF
TRBV9	TRBJ2-1	-	12	many	TGTGCCAGCAGCTCTACCTACAATGAGCAGTTCTTC	CASSSTYNEQFF
TRBV9	TRBJ2-1	-	16	-	TGTGCCAGCAGCGTAGGAGGCGGGAACTCCTACAATGAGCAGTTCTTC	CASSVGGGNSYNEQFF
TRBV20-1	TRBJ2-7	-	10	-	TGCAGTGCTATGGGGGACGAGCAGTACTTC	CSAMGDEQYF